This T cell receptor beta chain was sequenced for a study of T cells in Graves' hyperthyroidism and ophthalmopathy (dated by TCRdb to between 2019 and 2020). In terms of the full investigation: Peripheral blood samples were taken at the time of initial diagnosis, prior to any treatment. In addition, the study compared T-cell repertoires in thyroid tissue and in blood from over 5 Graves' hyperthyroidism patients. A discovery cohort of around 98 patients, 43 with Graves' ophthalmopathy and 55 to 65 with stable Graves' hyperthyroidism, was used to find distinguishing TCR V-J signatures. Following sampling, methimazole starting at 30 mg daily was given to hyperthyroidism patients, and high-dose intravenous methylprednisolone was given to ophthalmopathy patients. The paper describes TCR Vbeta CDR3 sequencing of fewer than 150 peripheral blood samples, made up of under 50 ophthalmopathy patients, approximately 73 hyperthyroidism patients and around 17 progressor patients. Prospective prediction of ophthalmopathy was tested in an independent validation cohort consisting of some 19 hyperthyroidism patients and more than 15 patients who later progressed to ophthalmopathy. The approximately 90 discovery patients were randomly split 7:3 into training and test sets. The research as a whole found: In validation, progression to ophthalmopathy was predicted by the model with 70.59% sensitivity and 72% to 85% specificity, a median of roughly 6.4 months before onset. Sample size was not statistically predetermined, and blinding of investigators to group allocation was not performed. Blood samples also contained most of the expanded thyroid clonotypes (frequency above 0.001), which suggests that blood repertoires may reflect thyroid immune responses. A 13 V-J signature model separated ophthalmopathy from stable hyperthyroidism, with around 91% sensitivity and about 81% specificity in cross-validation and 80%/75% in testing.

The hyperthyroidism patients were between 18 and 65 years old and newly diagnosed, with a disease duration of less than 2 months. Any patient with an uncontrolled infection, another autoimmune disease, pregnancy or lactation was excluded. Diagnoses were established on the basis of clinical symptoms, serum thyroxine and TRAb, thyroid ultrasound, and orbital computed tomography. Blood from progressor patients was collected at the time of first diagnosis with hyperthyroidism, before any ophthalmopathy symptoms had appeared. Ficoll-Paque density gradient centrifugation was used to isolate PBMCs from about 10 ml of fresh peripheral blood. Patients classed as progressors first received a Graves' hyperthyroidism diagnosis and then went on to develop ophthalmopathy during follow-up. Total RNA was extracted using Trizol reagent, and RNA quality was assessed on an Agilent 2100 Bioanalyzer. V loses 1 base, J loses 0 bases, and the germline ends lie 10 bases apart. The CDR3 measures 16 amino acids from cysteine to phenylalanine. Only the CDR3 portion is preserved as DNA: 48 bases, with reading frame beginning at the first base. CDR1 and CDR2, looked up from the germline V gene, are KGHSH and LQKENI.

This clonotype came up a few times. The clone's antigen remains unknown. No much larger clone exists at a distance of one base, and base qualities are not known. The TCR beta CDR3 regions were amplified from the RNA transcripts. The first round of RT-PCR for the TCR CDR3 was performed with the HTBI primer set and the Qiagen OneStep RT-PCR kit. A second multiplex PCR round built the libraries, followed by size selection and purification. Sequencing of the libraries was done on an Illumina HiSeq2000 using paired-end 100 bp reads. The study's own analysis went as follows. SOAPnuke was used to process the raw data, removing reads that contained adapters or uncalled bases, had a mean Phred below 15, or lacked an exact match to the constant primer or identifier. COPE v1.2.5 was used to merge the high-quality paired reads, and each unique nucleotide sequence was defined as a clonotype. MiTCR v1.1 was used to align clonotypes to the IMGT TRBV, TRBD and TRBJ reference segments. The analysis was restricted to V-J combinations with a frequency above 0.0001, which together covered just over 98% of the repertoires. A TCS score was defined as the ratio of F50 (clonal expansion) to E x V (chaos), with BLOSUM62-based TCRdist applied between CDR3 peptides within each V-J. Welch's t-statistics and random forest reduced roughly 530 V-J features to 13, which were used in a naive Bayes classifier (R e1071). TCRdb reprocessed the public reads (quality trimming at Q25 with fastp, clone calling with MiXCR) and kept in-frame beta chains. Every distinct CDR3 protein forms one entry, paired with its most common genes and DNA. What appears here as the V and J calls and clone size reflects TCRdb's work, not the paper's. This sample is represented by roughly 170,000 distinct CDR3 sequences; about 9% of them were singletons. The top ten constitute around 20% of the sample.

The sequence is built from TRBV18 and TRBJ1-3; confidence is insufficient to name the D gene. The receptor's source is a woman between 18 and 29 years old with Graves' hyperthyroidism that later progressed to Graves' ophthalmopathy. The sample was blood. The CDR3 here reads CASSPRLVNSGNTIYF. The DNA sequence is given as TGTGCCAGCTCACCACGCCTGGTAAACTCTGGAAACACCATATATTTT.